This T cell receptor (beta chain) was captured in a study of identical twins. Findings and limits, study-wide: Alpha sequences that were out-of-frame and twin-shared showed an excess of low generation probability.

About this clonotype: Antigen specificity is unknown.

Germline CDR1 and CDR2: DFQATT and SNEGSKA (reference sequence). The CDR3 spans 14 residues. With 2 bases clipped from V and 5 bases from J, the junction kept 2 bases outside the gene matches. Healthy Caucasian individuals made up all the donors. TCRdb itself ran the 5' RACE reads through MiXCR, one entry per CDR3 protein. Of 1.5 million to 2 million distinct CDR3 sequences listed, about 32% are singletons. The chain joins TRBV20-1 to TRBJ2-3; 12 bases map to TRBD2. The origin of this receptor is a newborn girl in good health. Sequenced material: cord blood. CDR3 sequence reads: CSARKLAGGDTQYF. The CDR3 coding sequence is TGCAGTGCTAGAAAACTAGCGGGAGGAGATACGCAGTATTTT.